Below are 14 T cell receptor beta chains sequenced from a single sample in a study of regulatory T cells in long-lasting Graves disease. Time point specified: persistent/refractory GD, antithyroid drugs over 5 years with positive TRAb. PBMCs provided the RNA from which the TCR library was made. CDR3-region Arm-PCR and iRepertoire HTBI primers produced the TCR beta libraries. Using its own MiXCR run on the multiplex PCR reads, TCRdb lists one record per CDR3 protein. The sample records about 290,000 distinct CDR3 sequences, around a fifth being singletons. Specimen: peripheral blood mononuclear cells (PBMCs), collected when the disease was refractory, from a patient treated with antithyroid drugs. The source is a female donor with Graves disease.

This clonotype was seen repeatedly, ten times or more. The chain recombines TRBV5-5 with TRBJ2-5, with D perhaps TRBD2 (6 bases). The V end lost 0 bases, the J end lost 3 bases, and 24 bases lay between the germline ends. Germline CDR1 and CDR2: SGHKS and YYEKEE (reference sequence). The CDR3 extends over 19 amino acids. The CDR3 DNA follows: TGTGCCAGCAGCTTGGCCGGGGGTTCCACGATCGGGATCAAAGAGACCCAGTACTTC. This sequence encodes CASSLAGGSTIGIKETQYF.

Ten or more counts support this clonotype. The rearrangement links TRBV6-5 to TRBJ2-7; weak D call: TRBD2 (5 bases). The CDR3 extends over 16 amino acids. V was trimmed by 0 bases and J by 0 bases, leaving 12 bases between them. Germline V CDR1 and CDR2: MNHEY, SVGAGI. As DNA, the CDR3 is TGTGCCAGCAGTTACTCGAGCGGTGCGAGCTCCTACGAGCAGTACTTC. This codes for CASSYSSGASSYEQYF.

This clonotype was counted at least ten times. The CDR3 protein is CASSQVTGTRVETQYF. In nucleotides, the CDR3 is TGCGCCAGCAGCCAAGTCACCGGGACTAGGGTAGAGACCCAGTACTTC. The chain employs TRBV4-1 and TRBJ2-5; 8 nucleotides match TRBD2. Trimming took 1 base from V and 4 from J; bases not matched to a gene: 8. The CDR3 sequence is 16 residues long. The germline V gene encodes CDR1 MGHRA and CDR2 YSYEKL.

The chain recombines TRBV27 with TRBJ2-2; D is perhaps TRBD1 (5 bases). Per germline, CDR1 MNHEY and CDR2 SMNVEV (reference sequence). The length of the CDR3 is 15 residues. V was shortened by 1 base and J by 5 bases, with 11 bases between the two germline ends. The CDR3 reads CASSLWGLGTGELFF. CDR3 nucleotides: TGTGCCAGCAGTTTATGGGGCCTAGGAACCGGGGAGCTGTTTTTT.

The table lists this clonotype with many counts. CDR3 DNA sequence: TGTGCCAGCAGCTTCGGGTTCGAAGAGACCCAGTACTTC. The encoded protein is CASSFGFEETQYF. The J gene is TRBJ2-5, the V gene TRBV7-2; D is unresolved. V lost 3 bases and J 3 bases, leaving 8 bases between the germline ends. The CDR3 is made up of 13 amino acids. Germline values: CDR1 SGHTA, CDR2 FQGNSA.

This clonotype has only a few counts. The chain has TRBV4-1 and TRBJ2-6, with D unclear. CDR1 and CDR2 from the germline V gene are MGHRA and YSYEKL. V was trimmed by 4 bases and J by 4 bases, leaving 5 bases between them. The CDR3 contains 13 residues. The CDR3 loop reads CASSPAGANVLTF. Here the CDR3 DNA reads TGCGCCAGCAGCCCTGCCGGGGCCAACGTCCTGACTTTC.

This clonotype showed up just a few times. The gene calls are TRBV5-1 and TRBJ1-6; the match to TRBD1 covers 7 bases. Germline assignment: CDR1 SGHRS and CDR2 YFSETQ. The CDR3 has 15 amino acids. J gave up 7 bases and V 3 bases, and 7 bases lay outside the gene matches. In nucleotides, the CDR3 is TGCGCCAGCAGCTGGGACAGATCCCTCAATTCACCCCTCCACTTT. Protein: CASSWDRSLNSPLHF.

This clonotype has at least ten counts. J is TRBJ1-4 and V is TRBV5-8; 9 bases fit TRBD1. The CDR3 has 15 amino acids. The junction had 6 bases not matched to a gene; V was cut back by 4 bases and J by 5 bases. Per the germline V gene, CDR1 is SGHTS and CDR2 is YDEGEE. CDR3 nucleotides: TGTGCCAGCAGCCCGGGACAGGGCATGAATGAAAAACTGTTTTTT. Its translation is CASSPGQGMNEKLFF.

This clonotype has at least ten counts. This chain links TRBV7-9 with TRBJ2-7; D is unclear. Per germline, CDR1 SEHNR and CDR2 FQNEAQ (reference sequence). This CDR3 is built from 14 residues. Deletions cut 1 base from V and 2 bases from J, with 9 bases between. The CDR3 DNA sequence: TGTGCCAGCAGCTTAGGAGTTCAGGCCTACGAGCAGTACTTC. It encodes CASSLGVQAYEQYF.

In its sample, this clonotype was seen a few times. This chain uses TRBV5-1 with TRBJ2-2; 13 bases line up with TRBD2. Trimming at V came to 4 bases and at J to 7 bases, leaving 7 bases not matched to a gene. The CDR3 runs to 16 residues. Germline lookup yields CDR1 SGHRS and CDR2 YFSETQ. The CDR3, as DNA: TGCGCCAGCAGCGCTGGACTAGCGGGAGAGATCGGGGAGCTGTTTTTT. Residues: CASSAGLAGEIGELFF.

This clonotype was counted a few times. The chain links TRBV7-8 to TRBJ1-6, with 7 bases aligning to TRBD1. After removal of 4 bases from V and 10 bases from J, the junction contained 10 bases not matched to a gene. The CDR3 spans 15 residues. Germline V gene lookup returns CDR1 SGHVS and CDR2 FQNEAQ. Here the CDR3 reads CASSSQGSRKSPLHF. CDR3 nucleotides: TGTGCCAGCAGCTCACAGGGGTCTCGTAAATCACCCCTCCACTTT. Based on the CDR3 plus reference TRBV7-8 and TRBJ1-6, the full variable domain is GAGVSQSPRYKVAKRGQDVALRCDPISGHVSLFWYQQALGQGPEFLTYFQNEAQLDKSGLPSDRFFAERPEGSVSTLKIQRTQQEDSAVYLCASSSQGSRKSPLHFGNGTRLTVT.

This clonotype turned up a few times. The chain employs TRBV5-4 and TRBJ1-2, with 9 positions matching TRBD1. The CDR3 runs 17 residues. Trimming removed 4 bases from V and 0 bases from J; junction bases left unmatched: 10. Germline loops: CDR1 SGHNT, CDR2 YYREEE (reference sequence). DNA of the CDR3: TGTGCCAGCAGCCCGGGACAGGGTGGGAAGGCTAACTATGGCTACACCTTC. This encodes CASSPGQGGKANYGYTF.

The chain uses TRBV7-9 and TRBJ2-7, with D maybe TRBD2 (6 bases). The germline V gene encodes CDR1 SEHNR and CDR2 FQNEAQ (reference sequence). The CDR3 loop spans 11 amino acids. Deletions cut 4 bases from V and 6 bases from J, with 7 bases between. This CDR3 reads CASSWGGEQYF. CDR3 bases: TGTGCCAGCAGCTGGGGAGGCGAGCAGTACTTC.

This clonotype was counted at least ten times. V gene TRBV12-3 or TRBV12-4 combines with J gene TRBJ2-5, with TRBD2 matching 7 bases. The length of the CDR3 is 14 residues. V was clipped by 6 bases and J by 7 bases; unmatched bases: 11. The CDR3 loop reads CASSPGLPGGTQYF. The CDR3 coding sequence is TGTGCCAGCAGCCCTGGACTCCCGGGGGGGACCCAGTACTTC.